The T cell receptor (beta chain) described here comes from a study of long-term antiretroviral therapy in people with HIV. Whole-study findings and limits: Despite increasing after ART, diversity remained lower than that of transplant donor controls. HIV repertoires spanned tighter CDR3 length ranges than controls did. Pre-ART expanded TRB clones stayed dominant throughout, though often decreasing after ART.

V trimming: 4 bases; J trimming: 2 bases; junction bases outside the gene matches: 1. The germline CDR1 and CDR2 sequences are SGHTA and FQGNSA. The CDR3 loop spans 16 amino acids. Details on this clone: What it binds is unknown.

Run at survey level, the immunoSEQ assay was version v3.0. Libraries were prepared by immunoSEQ multiplex PCR; TCRdb keeps only in-frame clonotypes and omits some of them. The table records about 29,000 clones, more than 85% of them present only once. This chain uses TRBV7-2 with TRBJ2-1; TRBD2 matches 14 bases. The receptor was derived from a man aged 50 to 60 with HIV. This specimen consisted of unsorted PBMCs, obtained roughly 5 years before starting antiretroviral therapy. The DNA of the CDR3 is TGTGCCAGCAGCTGGACTAGCGGGGGGACCTACAATGAGCAGTTCTTC. Its protein product is CASSWTSGGTYNEQFF.